This paragraph covers one T cell receptor beta chain sequence. The data derive from a study of CD8 T cells in Susac syndrome. TCR beta sequencing was performed on blood CD8+ and CD4+ T cells. V lost 4 bases and J 5 bases, leaving 14 bases between the germline ends. CDR3 length equals 14 residues. In germline, CDR1 is MNHEY, CDR2 SMNVEV (reference sequence). Random hexamers primed reverse transcription of 0.5 to 1 ug RNA. Using its own MiXCR run on the immunoSEQ multiplex PCR reads, TCRdb lists one record per CDR3 protein. In the table there are around 130,000 distinct CDR3 sequences, approximately 90% of which are singletons.

The chain couples TRBV27 to TRBJ1-1, with TRBD1 as a possible D gene (5 bases). The clonotype originates from a human donor with multiple sclerosis. Sequencing used CD8+ T cells from PBMCs. CDR3 in amino acids: CASSWKGPGTEAFF. In DNA form, the CDR3 reads TGTGCCAGCAGTTGGAAGGGCCCAGGGACTGAAGCTTTCTTT.